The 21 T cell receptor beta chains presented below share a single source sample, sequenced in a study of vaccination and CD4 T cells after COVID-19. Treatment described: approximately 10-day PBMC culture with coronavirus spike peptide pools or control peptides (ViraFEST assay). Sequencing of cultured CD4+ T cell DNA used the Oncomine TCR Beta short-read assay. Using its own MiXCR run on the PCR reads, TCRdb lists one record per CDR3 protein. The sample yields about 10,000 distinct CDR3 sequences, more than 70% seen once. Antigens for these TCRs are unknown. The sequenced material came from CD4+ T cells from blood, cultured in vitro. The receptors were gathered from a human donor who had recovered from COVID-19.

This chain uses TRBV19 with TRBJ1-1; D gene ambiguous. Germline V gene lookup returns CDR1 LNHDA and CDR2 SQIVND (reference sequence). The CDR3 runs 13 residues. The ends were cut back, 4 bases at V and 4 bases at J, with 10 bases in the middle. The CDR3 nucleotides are TGTGCCAGTAGTAGGGTCGGTGGCACTGAAGCTTTCTTT. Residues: CASSRVGGTEAFF. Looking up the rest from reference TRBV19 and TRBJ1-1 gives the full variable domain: DGGITQSPKYLFRKEGQNVTLSCEQNLNHDAMYWYRQDPGQGLRLIYYSQIVNDFQKGDIAEGYSVSREKKESFPLTVTSAQKNPTAFYLCASSRVGGTEAFFGQGTRLTVV.

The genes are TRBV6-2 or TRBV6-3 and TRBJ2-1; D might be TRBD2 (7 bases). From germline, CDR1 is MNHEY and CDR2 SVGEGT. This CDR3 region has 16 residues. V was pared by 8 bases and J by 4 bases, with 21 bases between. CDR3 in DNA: TGTGCCAGCGGGGGGGCTGTCGCGAAACAATACAATGAGCAGTTCTTC. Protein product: CASGGAVAKQYNEQFF.

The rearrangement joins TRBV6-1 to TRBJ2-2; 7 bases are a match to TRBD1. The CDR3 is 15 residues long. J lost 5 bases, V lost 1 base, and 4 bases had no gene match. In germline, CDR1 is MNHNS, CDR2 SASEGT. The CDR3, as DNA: TGTGCCAGCAGTGAAGGACAGGGTCGGACCGGGGAGCTGTTTTTT. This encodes CASSEGQGRTGELFF.

The CDR3 loop is CASSYSDTPSSYEQYF. The CDR3 region has the DNA TGTGCCAGCAGTTACTCGGACACTCCGAGCTCCTACGAGCAGTACTTC. The V and J genes are TRBV6-5 and TRBJ2-7; the D gene is possibly TRBD1 (5 bases). V was trimmed by 0 bases and J by 0 bases, leaving 12 bases between them. Germline assignment: CDR1 MNHEY and CDR2 SVGAGI. This CDR3 contains 16 residues.

CDR3 DNA: TGTGCCACCGGGGGGAGTAGCGGGAGTCAGTACAATGAGCAGTTCTTC. Translating gives CATGGSSGSQYNEQFF. J is TRBJ2-1 and V is TRBV6-2 or TRBV6-3, with 9 bases fitting TRBD2. V shed 10 bases, J shed 4 bases, and the junction held 14 bases outside the gene matches. CDR3 length: 16 residues. Germline-derived CDR1 and CDR2 are MNHEY and SVGEGT.

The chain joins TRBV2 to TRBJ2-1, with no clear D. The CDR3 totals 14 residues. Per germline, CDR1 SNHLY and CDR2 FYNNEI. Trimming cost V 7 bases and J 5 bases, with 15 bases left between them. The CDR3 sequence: CASNRPGGNNEQFF. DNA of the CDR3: TGTGCCAGCAACCGCCCGGGCGGAAACAATGAGCAGTTCTTC.

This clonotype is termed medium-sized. The CDR3: CASSYYRGLATETQYF. In nucleotides, the CDR3 is TGTGCCAGCAGTTACTATCGAGGACTAGCGACAGAGACCCAGTACTTC. This rearrangement joins TRBV6-5 to TRBJ2-5; TRBD2 matches at 9 bases. There are 16 residues in the CDR3. After removal of 1 base from V and 4 bases from J, the junction contained 7 bases not matched to a gene. Germline values: CDR1 MNHEY, CDR2 SVGAGI.

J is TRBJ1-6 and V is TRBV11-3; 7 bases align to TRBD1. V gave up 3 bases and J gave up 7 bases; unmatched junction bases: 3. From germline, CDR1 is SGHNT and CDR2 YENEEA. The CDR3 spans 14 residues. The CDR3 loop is CASSLTGRNSPLHF. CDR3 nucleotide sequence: TGTGCCAGCAGCTTGACAGGGAGAAATTCACCCCTCCACTTT. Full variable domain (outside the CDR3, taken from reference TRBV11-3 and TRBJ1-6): EAGVVQSPRYKIIEKKQPVAFWCNPISGHNTLYWYLQNLGQGPELLIRYENEEAVDDSQLPKDRFSAERLKGVDSTLKIQPAELGDSAVYLCASSLTGRNSPLHFGNGTRLTVT.

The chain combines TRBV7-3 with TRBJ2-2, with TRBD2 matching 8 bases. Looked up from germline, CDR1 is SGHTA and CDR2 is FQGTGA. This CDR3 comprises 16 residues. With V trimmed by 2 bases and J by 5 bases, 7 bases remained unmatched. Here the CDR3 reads CASSLGHTSGTGELFF. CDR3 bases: TGTGCCAGCAGCTTAGGGCATACTAGCGGAACCGGGGAGCTGTTTTTT.

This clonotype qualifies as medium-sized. CDR3: CASSYSDALNSPLHF. CDR3 bases: TGTGCCAGCAGTTACTCTGACGCCTTAAATTCACCCCTCCACTTT. This chain uses TRBV6-5 with TRBJ1-6; no firm D call. Trimming left V 0 bases short and J 7 bases short, with 10 bases between. Germline V gene data show CDR1 as MNHEY and CDR2 as SVGAGI. CDR3 length: 15 amino acids.

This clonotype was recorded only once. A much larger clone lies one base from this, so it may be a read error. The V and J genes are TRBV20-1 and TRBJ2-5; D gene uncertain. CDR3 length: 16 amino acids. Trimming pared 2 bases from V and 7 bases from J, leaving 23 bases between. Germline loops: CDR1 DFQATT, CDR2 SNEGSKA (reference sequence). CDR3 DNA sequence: TGCAGTGCTAGATCAGTTGGGCGGTTCGGCAAAGGGACCCAGTACTTC. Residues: CSARSVGRFGKGTQYF.

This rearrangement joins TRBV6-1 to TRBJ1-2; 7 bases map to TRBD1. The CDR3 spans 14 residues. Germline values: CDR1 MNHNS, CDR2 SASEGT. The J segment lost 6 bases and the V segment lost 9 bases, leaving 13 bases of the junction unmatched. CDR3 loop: CASRDSRGGNGYTF. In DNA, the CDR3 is TGTGCCAGTAGGGACAGTAGAGGTGGGAATGGCTACACCTTC.

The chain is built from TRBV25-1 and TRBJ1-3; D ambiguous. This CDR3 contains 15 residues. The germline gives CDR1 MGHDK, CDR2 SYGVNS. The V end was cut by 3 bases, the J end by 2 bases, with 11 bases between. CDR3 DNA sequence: TGTGCCAGCAGTGACTTCAAGAAAACTGGAAACACCATATATTTT. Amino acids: CASSDFKKTGNTIYF.

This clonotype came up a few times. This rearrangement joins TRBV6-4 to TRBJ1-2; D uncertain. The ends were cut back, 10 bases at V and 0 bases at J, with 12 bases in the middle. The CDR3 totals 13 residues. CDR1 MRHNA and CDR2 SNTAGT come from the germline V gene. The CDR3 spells CATRDTTNYGYTF. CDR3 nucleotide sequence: TGTGCCACCAGAGACACGACTAACTATGGCTACACCTTC.

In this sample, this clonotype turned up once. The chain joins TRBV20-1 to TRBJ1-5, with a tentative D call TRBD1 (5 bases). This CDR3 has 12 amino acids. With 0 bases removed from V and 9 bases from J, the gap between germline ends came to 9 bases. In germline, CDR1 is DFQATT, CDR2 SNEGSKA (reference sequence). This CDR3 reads CSARDGDRPQHF. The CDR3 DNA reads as TGCAGTGCTAGAGACGGGGACCGGCCCCAGCATTTT.

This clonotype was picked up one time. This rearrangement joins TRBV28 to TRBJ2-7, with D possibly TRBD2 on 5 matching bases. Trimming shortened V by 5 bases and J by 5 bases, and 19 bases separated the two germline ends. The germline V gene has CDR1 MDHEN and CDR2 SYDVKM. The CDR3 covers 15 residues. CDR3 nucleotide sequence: TGTGCCAGCAGTGCGCCGGCCGACCGGCGGGACGAGCAGTACTTC. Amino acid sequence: CASSAPADRRDEQYF.

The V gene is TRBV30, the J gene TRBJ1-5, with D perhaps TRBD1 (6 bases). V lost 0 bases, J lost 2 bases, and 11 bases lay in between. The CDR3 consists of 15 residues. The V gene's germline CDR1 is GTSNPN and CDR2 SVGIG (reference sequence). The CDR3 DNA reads TGTGCCTGGAGTGTGGGGGGGCCCCGCAATCAGCCCCAGCATTTT. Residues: CAWSVGGPRNQPQHF.

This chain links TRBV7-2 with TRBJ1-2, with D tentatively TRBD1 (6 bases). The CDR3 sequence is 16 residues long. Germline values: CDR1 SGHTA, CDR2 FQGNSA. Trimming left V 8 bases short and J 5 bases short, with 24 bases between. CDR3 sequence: CASLLSAGGGRYGYTF. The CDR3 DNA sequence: TGTGCCAGCTTACTATCCGCCGGGGGGGGCCGGTATGGCTACACCTTC.

The CDR3 coding sequence is TGCAGTGCTACCCCAAACCCCAGCTCGGATACGCAGTATTTT. The encoded protein is CSATPNPSSDTQYF. The chain links TRBV20-1 to TRBJ2-3, with D unclear. Germline V lookup: CDR1 DFQATT, CDR2 SNEGSKA (reference sequence). V lost 4 bases to trimming and J lost 6 bases, with 17 bases between them. The CDR3 totals 14 residues.

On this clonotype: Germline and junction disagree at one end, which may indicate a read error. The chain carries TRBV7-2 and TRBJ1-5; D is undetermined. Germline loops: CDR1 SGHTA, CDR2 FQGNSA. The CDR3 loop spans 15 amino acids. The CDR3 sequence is CAGSLSTAYNQPQHF. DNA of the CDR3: TGTGCCGGCAGCTTAAGTACAGCTTACAATCAGCCCCAGCATTTT.

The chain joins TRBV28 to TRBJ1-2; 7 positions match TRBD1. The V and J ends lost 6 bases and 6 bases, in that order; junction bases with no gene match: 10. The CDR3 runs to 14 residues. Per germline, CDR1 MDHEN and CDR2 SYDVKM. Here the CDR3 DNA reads TGTGCCAGCAGCAAAACAGGGGTCGCGAATGGCTACACCTTC. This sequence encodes CASSKTGVANGYTF.